The clone carrying this TCR beta chain came up a few times. The sample is drawn from a study of blood T cell repertoires in COVID-19. Study information: COVID-19 samples from acute and convalescent phases originated in the United States, Italy and Spain.

This CDR3 region has 17 residues. The germline V gene has CDR1 KGHSH and CDR2 LQKENI. V was pared by 3 bases and J by 2 bases, with 13 bases of the junction left unmatched. This table comes from immunoSEQ multiplex PCR, and its TCRdb copy is limited to in-frame clones, with some not included. The sample records over 150,000 clones, about four fifths being singletons. The clonotype originates from a man aged 18-30 years with active or convalescent COVID-19. Sequences were obtained from peripheral blood. This chain uses TRBV18 with TRBJ2-7, with 7 nucleotides matching TRBD2. CDR3 protein: CASSPPLSGRAPYEQYF. For the CDR3, the DNA is TGTGCCAGCTCACCCCCTTTGAGTGGGAGGGCCCCCTACGAGCAGTACTTC. Using reference TRBV18 and TRBJ2-7 for the parts outside the CDR3, the full variable domain is NAGVMQNPRHLVRRRGQEARLRCSPMKGHSHVYWYRQLPEEGLKFMVYLQKENIIDESGMPKERFSAEFPKEGPSILRIQQVVRGDSAAYFCASSPPLSGRAPYEQYFGPGTRLTVT.